This T cell receptor (beta chain) was captured by sequencing in a study of T cell repertoires in cytomegalovirus infection. Looking at the study overall: Signatures in public TCR beta sequences pointed to both CMV infection and matching HLA type. Study results and caveats: Identification of carriers of CMV plus the relevant HLA was performed using cumulative public TCR beta family frequency.

V lost 2 bases and J lost 11, with 10 bases in between. The CDR3 is 11 residues long. Looked up from germline, CDR1 is SQVTM and CDR2 is ANQGSEA. This clonotype was recorded many times. Its antigen is not known. One entry per CDR3 protein, called by TCRdb with MiXCR from the reads. The sample holds fewer than 85,000 distinct CDR3 sequences, just under 4% seen once. The chain has TRBV29-1 and TRBJ2-1; D gene ambiguous. The origin of this receptor is a human donor in good health (CMV status not recorded). Some clones in this sample may be carry-over from other donors' samples. Sequencing was performed on PBMCs. The CDR3 region is CSVESGLKQFF. CDR3 nucleotides: TGCAGCGTTGAATCTGGGCTGAAGCAGTTCTTC.